The entry below gives a single TCR beta chain sequence along with its context. The target antigen is unknown. The CDR3 runs to 16 residues. The germline CDR1 and CDR2 sequences are DFQATT and SNEGSKA (reference sequence). This sample was taken from a study of CXCR3-negative and CXCR3-positive naive CD8 T cells. Points from the study as a whole: Each naive subset displayed comparably high diversity, whereas memory CD8+ cells displayed much lower diversity. The TRB CDR3s that CXCR3-positive naive cells carried were more hydrophobic than those of CXCR3-negative naive cells. Naive subsets displayed similar surface CD5, and TCR strength was inferred from TRB CDR3 properties. TRBV-TRBJ usage matched between naive CXCR3-negative and CXCR3-positive cells but not between memory cells.

Each TRB cDNA library was prepared by 5' RACE (with UMI labels). TCRdb reanalyzed the 5' RACE reads and collapses them to one entry per CDR3 protein, without DNA. The table lists 150,000 or so distinct CDR3 sequences, with under 0.35% in the top ten. The clonotype was recovered from a human donor in good health. Some clones in this sample may be carry-over from other donors' samples. The V call is TRBV20-1, the J call TRBJ2-7; absent DNA, TCRdb's TRBD1 call cannot be checked. The sequencing input was naive CXCR3+ CD8+ T cells from blood. Subset meaning: CD45RO-CCR7+CD27+CD95- naive CD8+ T cells expressing CXCR3 (TNR3+). The CDR3 sequence is CSARDLSGTGPYEQYF.